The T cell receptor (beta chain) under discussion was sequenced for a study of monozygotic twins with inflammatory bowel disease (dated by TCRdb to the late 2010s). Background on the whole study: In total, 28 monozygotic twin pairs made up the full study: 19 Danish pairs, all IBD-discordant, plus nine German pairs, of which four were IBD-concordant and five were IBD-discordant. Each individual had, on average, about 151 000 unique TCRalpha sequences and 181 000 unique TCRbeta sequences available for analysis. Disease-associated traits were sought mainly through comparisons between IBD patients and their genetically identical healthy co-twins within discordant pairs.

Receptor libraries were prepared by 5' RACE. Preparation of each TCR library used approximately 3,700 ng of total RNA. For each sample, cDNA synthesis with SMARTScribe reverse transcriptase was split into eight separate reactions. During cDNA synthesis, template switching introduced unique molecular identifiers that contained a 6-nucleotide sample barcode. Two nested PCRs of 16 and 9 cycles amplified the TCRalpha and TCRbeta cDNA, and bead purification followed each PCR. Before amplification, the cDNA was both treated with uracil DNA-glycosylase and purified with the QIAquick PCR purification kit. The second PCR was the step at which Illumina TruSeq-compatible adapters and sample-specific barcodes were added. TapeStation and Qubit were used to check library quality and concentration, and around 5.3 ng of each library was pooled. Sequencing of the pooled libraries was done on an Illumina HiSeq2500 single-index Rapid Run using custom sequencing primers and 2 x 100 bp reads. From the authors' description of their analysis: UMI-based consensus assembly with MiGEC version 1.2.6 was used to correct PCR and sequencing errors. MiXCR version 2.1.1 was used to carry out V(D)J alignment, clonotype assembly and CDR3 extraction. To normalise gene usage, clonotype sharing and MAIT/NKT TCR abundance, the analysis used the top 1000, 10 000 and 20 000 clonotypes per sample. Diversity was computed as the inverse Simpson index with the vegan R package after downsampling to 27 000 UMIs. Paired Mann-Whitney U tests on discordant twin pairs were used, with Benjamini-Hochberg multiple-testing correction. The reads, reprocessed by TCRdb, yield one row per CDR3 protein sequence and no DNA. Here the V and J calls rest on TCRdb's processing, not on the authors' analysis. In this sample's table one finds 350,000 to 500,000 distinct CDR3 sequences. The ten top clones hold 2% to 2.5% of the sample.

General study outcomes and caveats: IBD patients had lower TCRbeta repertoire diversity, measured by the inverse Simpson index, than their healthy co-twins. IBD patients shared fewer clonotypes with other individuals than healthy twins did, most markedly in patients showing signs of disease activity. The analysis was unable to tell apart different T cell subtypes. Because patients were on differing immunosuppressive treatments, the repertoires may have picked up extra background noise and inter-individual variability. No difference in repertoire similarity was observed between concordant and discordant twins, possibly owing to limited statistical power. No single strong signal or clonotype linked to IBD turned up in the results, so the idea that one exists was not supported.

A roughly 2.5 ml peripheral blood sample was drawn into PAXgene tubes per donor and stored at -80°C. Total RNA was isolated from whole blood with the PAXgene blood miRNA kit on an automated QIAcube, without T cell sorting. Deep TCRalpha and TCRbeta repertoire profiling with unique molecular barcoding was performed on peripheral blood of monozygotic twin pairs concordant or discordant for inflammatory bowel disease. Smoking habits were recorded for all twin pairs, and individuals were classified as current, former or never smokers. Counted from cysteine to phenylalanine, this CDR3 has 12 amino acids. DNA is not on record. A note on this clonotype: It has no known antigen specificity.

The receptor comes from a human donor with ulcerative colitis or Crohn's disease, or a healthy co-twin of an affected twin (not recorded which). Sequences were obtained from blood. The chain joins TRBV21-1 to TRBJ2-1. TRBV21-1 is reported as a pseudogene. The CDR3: CASSKEDNEQFF.